These 26 T cell receptor beta chains share one sample of origin, sequenced in a study of shared clonotypes between healthy human individuals. Measured with immunoSEQ multiplex PCR; TCRdb has only the in-frame clones, and not every one. The sample has about 480,000 clones; over 75% are singletons. The sample taken for sequencing was PBMCs. The receptors stem from a woman aged 40-49 years in good health. Some clones in this sample may be carry-over from other donors' samples.

This chain joins TRBV11-2 and TRBJ2-5; the D gene is possibly TRBD1 (5 bases). Trimming removed 5 bases at V and 0 bases at J, with 7 bases between. The CDR3 totals 13 residues. Per germline, CDR1 SGHAT and CDR2 FQNNGV. The CDR3 bases are TGTGCCAGCAGCAAGGGGTACCAAGAGACCCAGTACTTC. It specifies CASSKGYQETQYF.

Concerning this clone: A much larger clonotype is one base distant, so this may be a read error. The chain couples TRBV18 to TRBJ1-5; D not resolved. There are 16 residues in the CDR3. Germline lookup yields CDR1 KGHSH and CDR2 LQKENI. The DNA of the CDR3 is TGTGCCAACTCACCAAACGAAGCATATAGCAATCAGCCCCAGCATTTT. Translated: CANSPNEAYSNQPQHF.

This chain links TRBV4-2 with TRBJ2-3, with D possibly called TRBD1 or TRBD2 (6 bases each). This CDR3 contains 16 residues. Germline loops: CDR1 LGHNA, CDR2 YNFKEQ. V was shortened by 4 bases and J by 4 bases, with 18 bases between the two germline ends. CDR3 coding DNA: TGTGCCAGCAGCCGCCGGGACACGGGAGTATCAGATACGCAGTATTTT. This gives the protein CASSRRDTGVSDTQYF.

This clone was detected only a few times. The chain joins TRBV18 to TRBJ1-1; weak D call: TRBD1 (5 bases). CDR3 length: 13 residues. Trimming removed 5 bases at V and 8 bases at J, with 15 bases between. The germline V gene has CDR1 KGHSH and CDR2 LQKENI. The CDR3 spells CASSDGNRREAFF. The CDR3 DNA is TGTGCCAGCTCAGATGGGAACAGGAGGGAAGCTTTCTTT.

The chain couples TRBV4-3 to TRBJ2-1; 7 nucleotides align to TRBD2. J lost 0 bases, V lost 0 bases, and 8 bases had no gene match. CDR1 is LGHNA and CDR2 is YSLEER in the germline V gene. The CDR3 consists of 18 residues. The CDR3 DNA reads as TGCGCCAGCAGCCAAGATTCGGGGGAGGGGACCTCCTACAATGAGCAGTTCTTC. It specifies CASSQDSGEGTSYNEQFF.

This chain uses TRBV7-3 with TRBJ1-2; D unresolved. The CDR3 is made up of 13 amino acids. Germline CDR1 is SGHTA and CDR2 is FQGTGA. The V end lost 5 bases, the J end lost 4 bases, and 11 bases lay between the germline ends. CDR3 nucleotides: TGTGCCAGCAGCCCTGGTCCCACCTATGGCTACACCTTC. Protein: CASSPGPTYGYTF.

The J gene is TRBJ1-1, the V gene TRBV6-1; unclear D gene. The CDR3 consists of 12 residues. V was clipped by 6 bases and J by 1 base, with 6 bases between them. From germline, CDR1 is MNHNS and CDR2 SASEGT. The CDR3 protein is CASRWRNTEAFF. CDR3 sequence (DNA): TGTGCCAGCAGGTGGAGGAACACTGAAGCTTTCTTT.

The chain joins TRBV10-3 to TRBJ1-2; D might be TRBD1 (5 bases). V was shortened by 0 bases and J by 7 bases, with 12 bases between the two germline ends. This CDR3 spans 14 amino acids. Germline lookup yields CDR1 ENHRY and CDR2 SYGVKD. This CDR3 is CAISESSGRGGYTF. DNA of the CDR3: TGTGCCATCAGTGAGTCGTCGGGGCGCGGTGGCTACACCTTC.

In the case of this clone: The sample holds other DNA sequences that translate to the same CDR3. The chain employs TRBV19 and TRBJ2-1; the D gene could be TRBD1 or TRBD2 (5 bases each). The CDR3 sequence is 13 residues long. CDR1 LNHDA and CDR2 SQIVND come from the germline V gene (reference sequence). V was clipped by 3 bases and J by 4 bases, with 7 bases between them. The CDR3 protein is CASSMGPYNEQFF. For the CDR3, the DNA is TGTGCCAGTAGTATGGGACCATACAATGAGCAGTTCTTC. Supplemented by reference TRBV19 and TRBJ2-1, the full variable domain reads DGGITQSPKYLFRKEGQNVTLSCEQNLNHDAMYWYRQDPGQGLRLIYYSQIVNDFQKGDIAEGYSVSREKKESFPLTVTSAQKNPTAFYLCASSMGPYNEQFFGPGTRLTVL.

This chain uses TRBV10-1 with TRBJ2-1; 9 nucleotides align to TRBD2. Per the germline V gene, CDR1 is WNHNN and CDR2 is SYGVQD (reference sequence). V lost 0 bases, J lost 15 bases, and 9 bases stayed unmatched. The CDR3 sequence is 14 residues long. CDR3 loop: CASSESTRLAGMFF. CDR3 coding DNA: TGCGCCAGCAGTGAGTCGACTCGGCTAGCGGGGATGTTCTTC.

CDR3 coding DNA: TGTGCCAGCAGTACCGTAGCGGGAGCCACCGGGGAGCTGTTTTTT. Translated: CASSTVAGATGELFF. The gene calls are TRBV2 and TRBJ2-2; TRBD2 matches 9 bases. Germline V lookup: CDR1 SNHLY, CDR2 FYNNEI. The ends lost 5 bases at V and 4 bases at J; junction bases unmatched: 5. The CDR3 extends over 15 amino acids.

The genes are TRBV7-6 and TRBJ2-2, with D perhaps assigned TRBD1 or TRBD2 (5 bases each). From germline, CDR1 is SGHVS and CDR2 FNYEAQ. This CDR3 contains 16 residues. The ends were cut back, 5 bases at V and 5 bases at J, with 18 bases in the middle. DNA of the CDR3: TGTGCCAGCAGCATCCTCGCTGAGGGACCAACCGGGGAGCTGTTTTTT. It codes for CASSILAEGPTGELFF.

This chain links TRBV19 with TRBJ2-5, with 10 nucleotides matching TRBD1. J gave up 1 base and V 5 bases, and 1 base lay outside the gene matches. The CDR3 has 14 amino acids. Germline V CDR1 and CDR2: LNHDA, SQIVND (reference sequence). The CDR3 DNA is TGTGCCAGTAGTGGACAGGGGGGCCAAGAGACCCAGTACTTC. Protein sequence: CASSGQGGQETQYF. The full variable domain, its missing parts supplied by reference TRBV19 and TRBJ2-5, is DGGITQSPKYLFRKEGQNVTLSCEQNLNHDAMYWYRQDPGQGLRLIYYSQIVNDFQKGDIAEGYSVSREKKESFPLTVTSAQKNPTAFYLCASSGQGGQETQYFGPGTRLLVL.

The chain employs TRBV19 and TRBJ2-2; unclear D gene. This CDR3 comprises 12 residues. Trimming left V 2 bases short and J 7 bases short, with 5 bases between. Looked up from germline, CDR1 is LNHDA and CDR2 is SQIVND (reference sequence). CDR3 sequence (DNA): TGTGCCAGTAGTATAAATGGCGGGGAGCTGTTTTTT. This encodes CASSINGGELFF.

This clone was picked up many times. V and J are TRBV18 and TRBJ1-4; D is perhaps TRBD1 (5 bases). Germline loops: CDR1 KGHSH, CDR2 LQKENI. This CDR3 spans 14 amino acids. The ends were cut back, 3 bases at V and 7 bases at J, with 12 bases in the middle. In nucleotides, the CDR3 is TGTGCCAGCTCACCCACAGGTTGGAGTGAAAAACTGTTTTTT. As protein: CASSPTGWSEKLFF.

For this clone: In the same sample, other DNA sequences code for this CDR3. V and J are TRBV5-1 and TRBJ2-5; TRBD2 aligns across 10 bases. CDR1 and CDR2 (germline): SGHRS, YFSETQ. The CDR3 has 19 residues. With V trimmed by 4 bases and J by 5 bases, 20 bases remained unmatched. CDR3 coding DNA: TGCGCCAGCAGCCCTCCAATACTAGCGGGGCGTGATAACGCTGAGACCCAGTACTTC. Amino acid sequence: CASSPPILAGRDNAETQYF.

This clone was recorded only once. Relative to the germline gene, one junction end is altered; a read error may explain this. V is TRBV5-4 and J is TRBJ1-1; TRBD1 might be the D (5 bases). This CDR3 comprises 12 residues. CDR1 and CDR2 from the germline V gene are SGHNT and YYREEE (reference sequence). The CDR3 reads CASSPGHGEVFF. DNA for the CDR3: TGTGCCAGCAGCCCCGGACACGGTGAAGTTTTCTTT.

The V and J genes are TRBV10-3 and TRBJ2-7; 8 bases align to TRBD2. V lost 7 bases to trimming and J lost 6 bases; unmatched junction nucleotides: 8. Germline loops: CDR1 ENHRY, CDR2 SYGVKD. This CDR3 comprises 13 residues. CDR3 amino acids: CAIKAGAVLEQYF. The CDR3 region has the DNA TGTGCCATCAAAGCGGGGGCAGTTCTCGAGCAGTACTTC.

As for this clone: A single base separates this from a much larger clone, so it may be a read error. Other DNA sequences in this specimen translate into the identical CDR3. This rearrangement joins TRBV7-2 to TRBJ2-2; D ambiguous. CDR3 size: 14 residues. Germline lookup yields CDR1 SGHTA and CDR2 FQGNSA. CDR3: CASSPTEHTGELFF. In DNA form, the CDR3 reads TGTGCTAGCAGTCCGACGGAGCACACCGGGGAGCTGTTTTTT.

CDR3 DNA: TGTGCCAGCAGTGAAGTCAGGGTGGGGAATCAGCCCCAGCATTTT. This translates into CASSEVRVGNQPQHF. V and J are TRBV6-1 and TRBJ1-5; maybe TRBD1 (5 bases). The V gene lost 1 base and the J gene lost 4 bases, with 11 bases spanning the gap. Looked up from germline, CDR1 is MNHNS and CDR2 is SASEGT. The CDR3 loop spans 15 amino acids.

This clone has just a few counts. The chain recombines TRBV1 with TRBJ2-5; TRBD2, the D gene given by the table, was not confirmed from the DNA. TRBV1 is marked as a pseudogene. This CDR3 is 17 amino acids long. The DNA for the CDR3 is TGCACCAGCAGCCAGCCGGGACTAGAGGGGTACCAAGAGACCCAGTACTTC. Translating gives CTSSQPGLEGYQETQYF.

The V call is TRBV7-3, the J call TRBJ2-3, with D perhaps TRBD1 or TRBD2 (5 bases each). In germline, CDR1 is SGHTA, CDR2 FQGTGA. The CDR3 totals 13 residues. The germline V and J ends were trimmed by 4 bases and 6 bases, with 11 bases remaining between them. CDR3 sequence reads: CASSSGTGDTQYF. In nucleotides, the CDR3 is TGTGCCAGCAGCTCAGGGACGGGGGATACGCAGTATTTT. The full variable domain, its missing parts supplied by reference TRBV7-3 and TRBJ2-3, is GAGVSQTPSNKVTEKGKYVELRCDPISGHTALYWYRQSLGQGPEFLIYFQGTGAADDSGLPNDRFFAVRPEGSVSTLKIQRTERGDSAVYLCASSSGTGDTQYFGPGTRLTVL.

This clone was observed once. V gene TRBV27 combines with J gene TRBJ1-4; D possibly corresponds to TRBD1 (5 bases). The CDR3 is made up of 14 amino acids. Trimming stripped 7 bases from V and 10 bases from J, with 19 bases between. Germline V gene lookup returns CDR1 MNHEY and CDR2 SMNVEV (reference sequence). CDR3 bases: TGTGCCAGCAAACCGGGGCTAGTTGAGGGAAAACTGTTTTTT. Its protein product is CASKPGLVEGKLFF. Variable domain in full (rest from reference TRBV27 and TRBJ1-4): EAQVTQNPRYLITVTGKKLTVTCSQNMNHEYMSWYRQDPGLGLRQIYYSMNVEVTDKGDVPEGYKVSRKEKRNFPLILESPSPNQTSLYFCASKPGLVEGKLFFGSGTQLSVL.

Only one count was recorded for this clone. One end of the junction fails to match germline, which may point to a read error. Other DNA sequences in the same sample also yield this CDR3. The V gene is TRBV7-7, the J gene TRBJ2-5; D may be TRBD1 (5 bases). Germline CDR1 SSHAT, CDR2 FNYEAQ (reference sequence). The CDR3 is made up of 14 amino acids. The CDR3: CASSPSGLEETQYF. In DNA form, the CDR3 reads TGTGCTAGCAGCCCCTCAGGGCTCGAAGAGACCCAGTACTTC.

The CDR3 bases are TGTGCCAGTAGACCGAACAGGGGGACCACTGAAGCTTTCTTT. Translated, it gives CASRPNRGTTEAFF. The chain joins TRBV19 to TRBJ1-1, with 8 bases fitting TRBD1. From germline, CDR1 is LNHDA and CDR2 SQIVND (reference sequence). This CDR3 is 14 amino acids long. The V and J ends lost 6 bases and 4 bases, in that order; junction bases with no gene match: 7.

This clone was seen just once. This chain joins TRBV5-1 and TRBJ1-2; D may be TRBD1 (6 bases). The CDR3 sequence is 14 residues long. Trimming took off 4 bases at V and 1 base at J, with 11 bases between the two ends. Germline CDR1 and CDR2: SGHRS and YFSETQ. The CDR3 reads CASSGDTSNYGYTF. CDR3 sequence (DNA): TGCGCCAGCAGCGGGGACACAAGTAACTATGGCTACACCTTC.